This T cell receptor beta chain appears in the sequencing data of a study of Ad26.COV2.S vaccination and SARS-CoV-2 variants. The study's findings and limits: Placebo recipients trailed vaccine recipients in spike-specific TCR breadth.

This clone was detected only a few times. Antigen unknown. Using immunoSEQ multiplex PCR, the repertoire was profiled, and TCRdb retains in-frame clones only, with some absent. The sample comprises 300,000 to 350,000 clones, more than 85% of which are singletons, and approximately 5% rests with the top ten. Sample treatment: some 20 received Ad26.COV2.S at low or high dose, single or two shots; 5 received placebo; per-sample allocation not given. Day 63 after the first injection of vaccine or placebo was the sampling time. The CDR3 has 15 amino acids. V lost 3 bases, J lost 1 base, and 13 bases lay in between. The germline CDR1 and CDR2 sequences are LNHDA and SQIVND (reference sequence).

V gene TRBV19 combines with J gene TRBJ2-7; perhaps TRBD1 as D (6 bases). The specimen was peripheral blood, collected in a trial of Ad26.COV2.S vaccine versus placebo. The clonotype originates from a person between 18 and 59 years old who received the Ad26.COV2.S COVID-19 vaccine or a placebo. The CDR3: CASSISRGASYEQYF. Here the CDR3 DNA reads TGTGCCAGTAGTATCTCCAGGGGAGCGTCCTACGAGCAGTACTTC.